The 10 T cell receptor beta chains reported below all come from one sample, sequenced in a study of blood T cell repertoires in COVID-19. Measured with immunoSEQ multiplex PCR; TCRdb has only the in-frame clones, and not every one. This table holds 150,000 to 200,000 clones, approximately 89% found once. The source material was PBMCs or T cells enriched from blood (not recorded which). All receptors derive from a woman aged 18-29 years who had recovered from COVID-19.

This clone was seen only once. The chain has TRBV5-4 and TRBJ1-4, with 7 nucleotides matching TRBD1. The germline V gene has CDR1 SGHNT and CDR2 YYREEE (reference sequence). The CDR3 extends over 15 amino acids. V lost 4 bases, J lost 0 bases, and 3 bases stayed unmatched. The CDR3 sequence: CASSTGTATNEKLFF. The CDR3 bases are TGTGCCAGCAGCACAGGGACAGCAACTAATGAAAAACTGTTTTTT.

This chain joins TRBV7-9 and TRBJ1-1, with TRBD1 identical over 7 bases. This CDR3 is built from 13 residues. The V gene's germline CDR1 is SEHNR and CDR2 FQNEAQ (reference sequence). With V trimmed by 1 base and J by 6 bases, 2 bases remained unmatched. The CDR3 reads CASSLDQGAEAFF. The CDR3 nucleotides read TGTGCCAGCAGCTTAGATCAGGGGGCTGAAGCTTTCTTT.

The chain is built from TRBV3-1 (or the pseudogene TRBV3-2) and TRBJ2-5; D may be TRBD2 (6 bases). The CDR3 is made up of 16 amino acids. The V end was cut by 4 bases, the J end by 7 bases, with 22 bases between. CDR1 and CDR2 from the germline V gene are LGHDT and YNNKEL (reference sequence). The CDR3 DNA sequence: TGTGCCAGCAGCCTCGCCGGTGGGGGGTCCGGTGGGACCCAGTACTTC. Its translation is CASSLAGGGSGGTQYF.

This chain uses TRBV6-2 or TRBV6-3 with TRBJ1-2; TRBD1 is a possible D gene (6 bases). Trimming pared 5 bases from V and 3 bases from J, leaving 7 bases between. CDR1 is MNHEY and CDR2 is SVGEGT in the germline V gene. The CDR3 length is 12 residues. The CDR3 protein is CASSRQDYGYTF. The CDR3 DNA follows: TGTGCCAGCAGTAGACAGGACTATGGCTACACCTTC.

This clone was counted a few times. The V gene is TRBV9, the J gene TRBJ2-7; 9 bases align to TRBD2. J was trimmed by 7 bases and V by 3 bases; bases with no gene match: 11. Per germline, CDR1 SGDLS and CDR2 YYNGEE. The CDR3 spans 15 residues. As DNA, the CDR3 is TGTGCCAGCAGCGGGCCTGCGGGAGGGCCCGGGGAGCAGTACTTC. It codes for CASSGPAGGPGEQYF.

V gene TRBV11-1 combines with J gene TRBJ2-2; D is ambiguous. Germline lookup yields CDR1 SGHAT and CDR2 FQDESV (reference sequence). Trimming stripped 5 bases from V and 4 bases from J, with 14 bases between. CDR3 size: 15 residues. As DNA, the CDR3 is TGTGCCAGCAGCCCCAGCCGTCCGGGCACCGGGGAGCTGTTTTTT. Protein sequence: CASSPSRPGTGELFF.

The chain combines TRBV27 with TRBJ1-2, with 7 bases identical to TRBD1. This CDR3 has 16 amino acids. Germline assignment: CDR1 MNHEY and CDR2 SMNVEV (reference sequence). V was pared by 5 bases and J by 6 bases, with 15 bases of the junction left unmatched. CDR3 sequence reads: CASSATLTGSPHGYTF. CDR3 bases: TGTGCCAGCAGTGCTACTTTGACAGGGAGCCCCCATGGCTACACCTTC.

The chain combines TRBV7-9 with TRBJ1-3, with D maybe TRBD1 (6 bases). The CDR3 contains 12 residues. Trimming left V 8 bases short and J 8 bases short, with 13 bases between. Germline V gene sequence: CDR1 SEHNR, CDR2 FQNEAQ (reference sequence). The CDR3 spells CASAGVRDTIYF. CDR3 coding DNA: TGTGCCAGCGCAGGGGTCAGGGACACCATATATTTT.

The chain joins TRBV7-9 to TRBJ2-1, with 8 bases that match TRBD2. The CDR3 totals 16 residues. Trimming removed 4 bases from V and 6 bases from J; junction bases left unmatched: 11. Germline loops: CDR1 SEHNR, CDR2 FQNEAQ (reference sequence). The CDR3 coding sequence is TGTGCCAGCAGCTCTTGGGGGGGACTAGAAAGCAATGAGCAGTTCTTC. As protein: CASSSWGGLESNEQFF.

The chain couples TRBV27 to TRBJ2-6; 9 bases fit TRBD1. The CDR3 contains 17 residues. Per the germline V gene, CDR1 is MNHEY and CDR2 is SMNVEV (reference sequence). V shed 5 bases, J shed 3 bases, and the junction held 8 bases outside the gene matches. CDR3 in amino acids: CASSAGTGRNGANVLTF. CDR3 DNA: TGTGCCAGCAGTGCAGGGACAGGGAGGAATGGGGCCAACGTCCTGACTTTC.